The 7 T cell receptor beta chains given below trace back to one sample, sequenced in a study of shared clonotypes between healthy human individuals. Sequencing was performed with immunoSEQ multiplex PCR; in TCRdb, only in-frame clones are kept and a portion is missing. This sample yields 2.3 million or so clones, of which over 90% are seen a single time; about 0.39% belongs to the top ten. The sequenced material came from naive CD4+ T cells from PBMCs. Specified subset: CD45RA+ positively selected. Source of these receptors: a man aged 18 to 30 in good health. Some clones in this sample may be carry-over from other donors' samples.

The rearrangement joins TRBV5-8 to TRBJ2-7; 8 positions agree with TRBD1. With 0 bases clipped from V and 2 bases from J, the junction kept 7 bases outside the gene matches. This CDR3 spans 16 amino acids. CDR1 and CDR2 (germline): SGHTS, YDEGEE. The CDR3 coding sequence is TGTGCCAGCAGCTTGGACGGGACAGGAGGGACCTACGAGCAGTACTTC. This encodes CASSLDGTGGTYEQYF.

V gene TRBV11-2 combines with J gene TRBJ2-3, with 9 nucleotides matching TRBD1. The CDR3 is 15 amino acids. Germline assignment: CDR1 SGHAT and CDR2 FQNNGV. Losses at the gene ends were 1 base for V and 5 bases for J; bases not matched to a gene: 4. CDR3 protein: CASSLVHRGQDTQYF. In DNA, the CDR3 is TGTGCCAGCAGCTTAGTCCACAGGGGGCAAGATACGCAGTATTTT.

The chain recombines TRBV7-2 with TRBJ1-3; D uncertain. Trimming removed 0 bases from V and 4 bases from J, with 13 bases in between. Per germline, CDR1 SGHTA and CDR2 FQGNSA. CDR3 length equals 16 residues. Here the CDR3 reads CASSLAGYTRGNTIYF. Here the CDR3 DNA reads TGTGCCAGCAGCTTAGCTGGGTACACCAGAGGAAACACCATATATTTT. Full variable domain (missing parts from reference TRBV7-2 and TRBJ1-3): GAGVSQSPSNKVTEKGKDVELRCDPISGHTALYWYRQSLGQGLEFLIYFQGNSAPDKSGLPSDRFSAERTGGSVSTLTIQRTQQEDSAVYLCASSLAGYTRGNTIYFGEGSWLTVV.

This clone was found once. This sequence joins TRBV28 and TRBJ2-7, with D perhaps TRBD1 (5 bases). Trimming left V 6 bases short and J 3 bases short, with 18 bases between. In germline, CDR1 is MDHEN, CDR2 SYDVKM. This CDR3 is 15 amino acids long. This chain's CDR3 is CASRQTGPPHYEQYF. Here the CDR3 DNA reads TGTGCCAGCAGACAAACAGGTCCCCCACACTACGAGCAGTACTTC.

The V gene is TRBV5-4, the J gene TRBJ1-1, with D maybe TRBD1 (5 bases). Germline values: CDR1 SGHNT, CDR2 YYREEE (reference sequence). CDR3 length: 14 amino acids. The V gene lost 5 bases and the J gene lost 1 base, with 12 bases spanning the gap. As DNA, the CDR3 is TGTGCCAGCAGGACTCAGGGCCAGAACACTGAAGCTTTCTTT. Translated: CASRTQGQNTEAFF.

The V gene is TRBV5-1, the J gene TRBJ2-7; 7 bases match TRBD2. Germline CDR1 and CDR2: SGHRS and YFSETQ. This CDR3 region has 14 residues. Unmatched junction bases numbered 4, after V lost 4 bases and J lost 0 bases. In nucleotides, the CDR3 is TGCGCCAGCAGCCCAACTAGCGCCTCCTACGAGCAGTACTTC. Translation gives CASSPTSASYEQYF.

This rearrangement joins TRBV10-3 to TRBJ2-1; 8 bases are a match to TRBD2. This CDR3 has 15 amino acids. Germline-derived CDR1 and CDR2 are ENHRY and SYGVKD. Trimming at V came to 10 bases and at J to 5 bases, leaving 13 bases not matched to a gene. The CDR3 DNA reads TGTGCCACCCAGCGCGTTAGCGGGACCCACAATGAGCAGTTCTTC. Protein: CATQRVSGTHNEQFF.